This T cell receptor (beta chain) was obtained from a study of T cells in Graves' hyperthyroidism and ophthalmopathy. The overall study: Once the initial diagnosis was made, peripheral blood was obtained before any treatment. Study-level points and caveats: Ophthalmopathy, which appeared later, was predicted by the model a median around 6.5 months before onset.

This clonotype was seen at least ten times. Its antigen is still unknown. CDR1 and CDR2 (germline): LGHDT, YNNKEL (reference sequence). The V and J ends lost 4 bases and 4 bases respectively, with 15 bases between them. This CDR3 contains 15 residues. Researchers amplified the TCR beta CDR3 regions from RNA transcripts. Initially, a first-round RT-PCR of the TCR CDR3 employed the HTBI primer set. TCRdb reprocessed the multiplex PCR reads with MiXCR, giving one entry per CDR3 protein. The sample lists approximately 320,000 distinct CDR3 sequences, roughly 15% occurring once. Graves' hyperthyroidism is called stable when ophthalmopathy does not progress within 18 months. Uncontrolled infection, other autoimmune disease, pregnancy or lactation barred patients from enrollment.

The sequenced sample was blood. The sequence derives from a young man with Graves' hyperthyroidism. This rearrangement joins TRBV3-1 to TRBJ2-3, with D tentatively TRBD2 (5 bases). As DNA, the CDR3 is TGTGCCAGCAGCCGCCCGGGTGTGGAGGCAGATACGCAGTATTTT. Encoded protein: CASSRPGVEADTQYF.